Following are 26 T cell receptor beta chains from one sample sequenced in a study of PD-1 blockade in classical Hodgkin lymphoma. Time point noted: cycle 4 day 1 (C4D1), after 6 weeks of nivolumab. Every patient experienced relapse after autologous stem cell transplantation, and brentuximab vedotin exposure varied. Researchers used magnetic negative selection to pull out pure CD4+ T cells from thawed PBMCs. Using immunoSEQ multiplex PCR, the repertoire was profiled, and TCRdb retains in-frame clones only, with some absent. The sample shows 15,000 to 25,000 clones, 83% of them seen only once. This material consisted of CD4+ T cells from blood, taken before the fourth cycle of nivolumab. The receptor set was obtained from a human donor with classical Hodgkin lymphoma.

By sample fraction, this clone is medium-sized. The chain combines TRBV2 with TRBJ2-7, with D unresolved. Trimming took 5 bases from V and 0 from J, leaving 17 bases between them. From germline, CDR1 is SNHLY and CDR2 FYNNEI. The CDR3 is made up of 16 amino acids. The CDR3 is CASSPRNVPLSYEQYF. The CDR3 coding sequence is TGTGCCAGCAGTCCTCGCAACGTCCCCCTCTCCTACGAGCAGTACTTC.

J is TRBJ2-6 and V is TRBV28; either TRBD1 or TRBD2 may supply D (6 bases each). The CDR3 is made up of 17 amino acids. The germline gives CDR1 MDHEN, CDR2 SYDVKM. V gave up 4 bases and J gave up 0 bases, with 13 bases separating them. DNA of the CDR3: TGTGCCAGCAGTTCACGGGGGCCGCTCTCTGGGGCCAACGTCCTGACTTTC. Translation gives CASSSRGPLSGANVLTF.

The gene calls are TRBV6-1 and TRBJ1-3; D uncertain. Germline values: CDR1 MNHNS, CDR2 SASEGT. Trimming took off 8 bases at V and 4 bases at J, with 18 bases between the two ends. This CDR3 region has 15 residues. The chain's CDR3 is CASVYYPLSGNTIYF. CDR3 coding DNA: TGTGCCAGCGTCTACTACCCCTTGTCCGGAAACACCATATATTTT.

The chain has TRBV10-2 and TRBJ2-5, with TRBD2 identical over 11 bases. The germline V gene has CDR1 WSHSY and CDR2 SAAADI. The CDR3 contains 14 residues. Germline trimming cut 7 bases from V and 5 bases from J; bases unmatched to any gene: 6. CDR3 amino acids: CASKRLAGLETQYF. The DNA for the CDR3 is TGCGCCAGCAAGCGACTAGCGGGATTGGAGACCCAGTACTTC.

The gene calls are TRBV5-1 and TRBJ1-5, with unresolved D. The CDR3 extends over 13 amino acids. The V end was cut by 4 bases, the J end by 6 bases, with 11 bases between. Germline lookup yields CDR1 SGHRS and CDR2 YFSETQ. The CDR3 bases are TGCGCCAGCAGCATGCAGGTGGGTCAGCCCCAGCATTTT. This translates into CASSMQVGQPQHF.

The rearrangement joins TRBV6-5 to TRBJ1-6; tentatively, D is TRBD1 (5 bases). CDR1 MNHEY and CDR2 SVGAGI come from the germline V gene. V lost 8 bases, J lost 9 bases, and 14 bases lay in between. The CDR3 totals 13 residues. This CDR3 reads CASARDRASPLHF. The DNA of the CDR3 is TGTGCCAGCGCACGGGACCGGGCTTCACCCCTCCACTTT.

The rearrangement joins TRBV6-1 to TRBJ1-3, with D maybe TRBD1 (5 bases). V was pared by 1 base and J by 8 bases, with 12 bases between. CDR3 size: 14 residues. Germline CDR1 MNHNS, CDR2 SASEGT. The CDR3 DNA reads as TGTGCCAGCAGTGAAGATGGCCAGGGCGACACCATATATTTT. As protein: CASSEDGQGDTIYF.

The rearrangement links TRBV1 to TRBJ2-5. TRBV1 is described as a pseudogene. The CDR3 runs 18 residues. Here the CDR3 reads CTSSQDLFSGQASETQYF. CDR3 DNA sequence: TGCACCAGCAGCCAAGATCTGTTCTCGGGGCAAGCGTCGGAGACCCAGTACTTC.

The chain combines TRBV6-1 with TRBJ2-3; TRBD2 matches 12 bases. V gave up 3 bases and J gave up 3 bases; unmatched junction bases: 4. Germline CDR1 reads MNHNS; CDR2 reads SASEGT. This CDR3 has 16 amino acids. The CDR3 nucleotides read TGTGCCAGCAGTGAGCGGCTAGCGGGAGGGACAGATACGCAGTATTTT. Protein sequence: CASSERLAGGTDTQYF.

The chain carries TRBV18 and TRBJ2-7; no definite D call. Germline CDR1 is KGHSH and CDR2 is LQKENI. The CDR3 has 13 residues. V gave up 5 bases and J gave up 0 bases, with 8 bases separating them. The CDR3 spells CASSTKSSYEQYF. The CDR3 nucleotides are TGTGCCAGCTCAACTAAGAGCTCCTACGAGCAGTACTTC.

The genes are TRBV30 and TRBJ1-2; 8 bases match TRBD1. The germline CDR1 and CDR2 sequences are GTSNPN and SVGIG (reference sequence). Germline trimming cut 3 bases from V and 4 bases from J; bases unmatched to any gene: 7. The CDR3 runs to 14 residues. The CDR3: CAWRAGGAGYGYTF. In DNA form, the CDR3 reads TGTGCCTGGAGGGCAGGGGGCGCTGGCTATGGCTACACCTTC.

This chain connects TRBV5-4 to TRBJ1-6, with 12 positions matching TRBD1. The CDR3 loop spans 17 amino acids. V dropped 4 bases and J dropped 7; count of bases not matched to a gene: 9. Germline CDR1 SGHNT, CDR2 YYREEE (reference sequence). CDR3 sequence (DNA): TGTGCCAGCAGCCCAGCCGGGACAGGGGGCGCGAATTCACCCCTCCACTTT. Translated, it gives CASSPAGTGGANSPLHF.

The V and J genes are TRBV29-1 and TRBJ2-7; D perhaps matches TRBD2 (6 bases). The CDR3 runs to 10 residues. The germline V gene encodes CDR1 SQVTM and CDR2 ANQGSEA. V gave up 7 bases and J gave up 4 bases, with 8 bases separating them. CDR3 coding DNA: TGCAGCGCGGGAGATTACGAGCAGTACTTC. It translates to CSAGDYEQYF.

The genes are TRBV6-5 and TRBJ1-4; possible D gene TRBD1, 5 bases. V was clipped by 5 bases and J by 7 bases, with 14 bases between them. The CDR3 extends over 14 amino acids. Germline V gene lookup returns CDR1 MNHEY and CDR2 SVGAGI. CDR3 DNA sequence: TGTGCCAGCAGTCAGGGCGTCGGGAGTGAAAAACTGTTTTTT. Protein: CASSQGVGSEKLFF.

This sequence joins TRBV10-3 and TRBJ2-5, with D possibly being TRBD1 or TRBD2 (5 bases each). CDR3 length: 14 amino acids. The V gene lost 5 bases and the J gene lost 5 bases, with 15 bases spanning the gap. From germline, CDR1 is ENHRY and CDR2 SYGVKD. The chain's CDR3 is CAISPGRGPETQYF. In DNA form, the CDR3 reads TGTGCCATCAGTCCGGGACGGGGTCCGGAGACCCAGTACTTC.

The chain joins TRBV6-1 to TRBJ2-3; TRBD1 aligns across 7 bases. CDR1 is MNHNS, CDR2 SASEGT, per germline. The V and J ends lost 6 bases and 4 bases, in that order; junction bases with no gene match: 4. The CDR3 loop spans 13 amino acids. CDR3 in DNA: TGTGCCAGCAGGACAGGGTTTGCAGATACGCAGTATTTT. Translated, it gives CASRTGFADTQYF.

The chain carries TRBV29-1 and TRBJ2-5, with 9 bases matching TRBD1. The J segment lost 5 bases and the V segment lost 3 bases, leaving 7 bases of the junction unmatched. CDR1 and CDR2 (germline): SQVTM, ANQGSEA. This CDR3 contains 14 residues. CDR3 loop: CSVEDTGGDETQYF. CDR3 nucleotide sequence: TGCAGCGTTGAGGACACAGGGGGCGACGAGACCCAGTACTTC.

CDR3 sequence (DNA): TGTGCCAGCAGTGAAGACCGGGGACAGGGTTCTGGAAACACCATATATTTT. Translating it yields CASSEDRGQGSGNTIYF. The chain carries TRBV6-1 and TRBJ1-3, with TRBD1 matching over 9 bases. CDR3 size: 17 residues. Trimming at V came to 1 base and at J to 1 base, leaving 5 bases not matched to a gene. Germline-derived CDR1 and CDR2 are MNHNS and SASEGT.

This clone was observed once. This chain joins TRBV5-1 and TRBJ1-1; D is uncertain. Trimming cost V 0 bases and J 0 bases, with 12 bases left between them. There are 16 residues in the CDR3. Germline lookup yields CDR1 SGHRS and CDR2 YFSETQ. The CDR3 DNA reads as TGCGCCAGCAGCTTGGGCCTCGGGAGCGTGAACACTGAAGCTTTCTTT. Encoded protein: CASSLGLGSVNTEAFF. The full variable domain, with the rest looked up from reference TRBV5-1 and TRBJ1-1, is KAGVTQTPRYLIKTRGQQVTLSCSPISGHRSVSWYQQTPGQGLQFLFEYFSETQRNKGNFPGRFSGRQFSNSRSEMNVSTLELGDSALYLCASSLGLGSVNTEAFFGQGTRLTVV.

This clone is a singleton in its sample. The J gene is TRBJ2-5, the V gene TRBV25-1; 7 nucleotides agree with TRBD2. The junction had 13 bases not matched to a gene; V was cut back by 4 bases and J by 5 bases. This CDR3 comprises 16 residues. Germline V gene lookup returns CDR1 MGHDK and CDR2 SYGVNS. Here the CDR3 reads CASSGRGVAGGETQYF. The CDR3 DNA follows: TGTGCCAGCAGTGGGAGAGGGGTAGCGGGTGGGGAGACCCAGTACTTC.

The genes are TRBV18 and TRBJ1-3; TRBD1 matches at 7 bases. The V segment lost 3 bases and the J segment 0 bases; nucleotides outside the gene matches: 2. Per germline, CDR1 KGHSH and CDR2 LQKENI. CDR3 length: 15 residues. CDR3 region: CASSPGTASGNTIYF. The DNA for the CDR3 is TGTGCCAGCTCACCGGGGACAGCCTCTGGAAACACCATATATTTT.

The CDR3 loop reads CASSEIKSGELFF. CDR3 sequence (DNA): TGCGCCAGCAGCGAAATAAAGTCCGGGGAGCTGTTTTTT. The chain links TRBV10-1 to TRBJ2-2; D is unresolved. Trimming removed 6 bases at V and 6 bases at J, with 11 bases between. The germline V gene encodes CDR1 WNHNN and CDR2 SYGVQD (reference sequence). This CDR3 has 13 residues.

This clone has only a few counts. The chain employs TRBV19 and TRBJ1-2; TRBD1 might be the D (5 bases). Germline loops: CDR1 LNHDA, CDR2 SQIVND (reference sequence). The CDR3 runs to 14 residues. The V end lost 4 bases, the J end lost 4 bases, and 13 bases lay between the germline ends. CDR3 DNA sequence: TGTGCCAGTAGTAGGGACGCCGAGGGCTATGGCTACACCTTC. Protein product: CASSRDAEGYGYTF.

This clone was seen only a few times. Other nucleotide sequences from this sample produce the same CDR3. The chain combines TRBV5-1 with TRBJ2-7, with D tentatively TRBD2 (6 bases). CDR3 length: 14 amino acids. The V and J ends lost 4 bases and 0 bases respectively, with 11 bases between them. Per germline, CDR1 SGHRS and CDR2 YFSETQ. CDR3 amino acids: CASSPTGGSYEQYF. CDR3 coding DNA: TGCGCCAGCAGCCCTACCGGGGGCTCCTACGAGCAGTACTTC.

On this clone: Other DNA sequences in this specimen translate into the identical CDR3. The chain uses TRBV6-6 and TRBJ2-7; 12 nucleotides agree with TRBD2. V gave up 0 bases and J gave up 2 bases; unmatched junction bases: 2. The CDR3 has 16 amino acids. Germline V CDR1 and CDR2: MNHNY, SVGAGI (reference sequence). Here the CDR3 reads CASSYSRLAGAYEQYF. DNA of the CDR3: TGTGCCAGCAGTTACTCCAGACTAGCGGGAGCCTACGAGCAGTACTTC.

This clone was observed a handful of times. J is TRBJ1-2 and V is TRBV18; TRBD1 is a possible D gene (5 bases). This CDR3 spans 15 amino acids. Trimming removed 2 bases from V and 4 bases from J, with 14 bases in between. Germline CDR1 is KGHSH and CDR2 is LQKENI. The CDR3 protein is CASSPSLDILYGYTF. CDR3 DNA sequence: TGTGCCAGCTCACCATCTTTGGACATTCTCTATGGCTACACCTTC.